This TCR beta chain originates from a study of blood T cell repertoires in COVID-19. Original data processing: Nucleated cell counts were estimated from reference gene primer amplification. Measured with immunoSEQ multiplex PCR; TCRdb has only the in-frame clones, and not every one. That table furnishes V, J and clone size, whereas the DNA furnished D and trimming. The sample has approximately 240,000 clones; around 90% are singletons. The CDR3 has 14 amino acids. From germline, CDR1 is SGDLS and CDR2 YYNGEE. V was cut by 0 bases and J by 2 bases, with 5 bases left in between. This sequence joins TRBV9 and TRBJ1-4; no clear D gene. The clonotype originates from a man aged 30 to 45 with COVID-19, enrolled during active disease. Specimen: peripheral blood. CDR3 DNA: TGTGCCAGCAGCGTAGATGCGACTAATGAAAAACTGTTTTTT. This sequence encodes CASSVDATNEKLFF.